This T cell receptor beta chain was identified in a study of post-analysis software for immune sequencing data. Findings of the study overall: Normalized Chao1 diversity was significantly reduced in patients versus controls.

V was clipped by 2 bases and J by 11 bases, with 24 bases between them. The CDR3 contains 16 residues. Germline loops: CDR1 SGHVS, CDR2 FQNEAQ. Incorporated into the TCR beta cDNA libraries were unique molecular identifiers, which served to reduce PCR and sequencing biases. Starting from roughly 1 to 10 million T cells, the study yielded approximately 460,000 cDNA molecules. TCRdb ran MiXCR on the PCR reads and lists one entry per CDR3 protein. The sample contains about 160,000 distinct CDR3 sequences, roughly 40% of which appear only once. This clonotype was found once. Its target is unknown. This chain uses TRBV7-8 with TRBJ2-5; either TRBD1 or TRBD2 may fit D (5 bases each). The sequence came from a girl aged 10 to 17 with multiple sclerosis. Here the sequenced sample was blood, taken after autologous hematopoietic stem cell transplantation. This CDR3 is CASSLTGTSGHNEQYF. In DNA form, the CDR3 reads TGTGCCAGCAGCTTAACCGGGACCAGCGGACACAATGAGCAGTACTTC.